This entry is about one T cell receptor (beta chain). Its target is unknown. The data derive from a study of T cell responses to AZD1222 COVID-19 vaccine. The study's findings and limits: Baseline seropositivity characterized only six or seven AZD1222 recipients.

This CDR3 has 20 amino acids. Germline assignment: CDR1 MDHEN and CDR2 SYDVKM. Trimming took 4 bases from V and 0 from J, leaving 27 bases between them. The assay was immunoSEQ multiplex PCR, and TCRdb's table has in-frame clones only and misses some. Altogether roughly 150,000 clones are present, 90% being singletons, with the ten largest covering about 1.6%. The chain combines TRBV28 with TRBJ1-1, with a possible D match to TRBD1 (5 bases). This clonotype originated in an adult who received the AZD1222 COVID-19 vaccine. The sample here was peripheral blood, taken 28 days after the second AZD1222 dose. CDR3 loop: CASSSQKGRAQAPLNTEAFF. CDR3 coding DNA: TGTGCCAGCAGTTCGCAAAAGGGCAGGGCCCAGGCCCCGCTGAACACTGAAGCTTTCTTT.